This entry lists 20 T cell receptor beta chains sequenced from one sample in a study of human T cells and chemical hapten exposure. Time point denoted: pre-sensitization, week 0. Treatment meaning: therapeutic diphenylcyclopropenone sensitization with weekly scalp DPC. MiXCR was run by TCRdb on the RACE reads, yielding one entry per CDR3 protein. The repertoire holds about 39,000 distinct CDR3 sequences, with 9.5% to 15% as singletons. The sequencing used whole blood, collected in connection with sensitization to the hapten diphenylcyclopropenone (DPC). The receptors were sampled from a woman aged 25-40 years with alopecia areata. Some clones in this sample may be carry-over from other donors' samples.

As DNA, the CDR3 is TGTGCCAGCAGCCATATTGGGATCGGGGGCACTGAAGCTTTCTTT. Amino acid sequence: CASSHIGIGGTEAFF. The V and J genes are TRBV11-2 and TRBJ1-1; perhaps TRBD1 as D (5 bases). This CDR3 is 15 amino acids long. Germline CDR1 SGHAT, CDR2 FQNNGV. The V gene lost 5 bases and the J gene lost 4 bases, with 17 bases spanning the gap.

CDR3 loop: CASSRRADTEAFF. The CDR3 DNA follows: TGTGCCAGCAGCCGGCGAGCGGACACTGAAGCTTTCTTT. The genes are TRBV11-2 and TRBJ1-1; D is unresolved. Per the germline V gene, CDR1 is SGHAT and CDR2 is FQNNGV. There are 13 residues in the CDR3. With 5 bases removed from V and 3 bases from J, the gap between germline ends came to 10 bases.

Of note for this clonotype: This may arise from a read error, as a much more abundant clone is one base away. V usage is TRBV7-9 and J usage is TRBJ1-5; D is unresolved. The CDR3 is 12 residues long. CDR1 is SEHNR, CDR2 FQNEAQ, per germline (reference sequence). DNA of the CDR3: TGTGCCAGCAGTGAGAGCAAACAGCCCCAGCATTTT. It codes for CASSESKQPQHF. The whole variable domain, remainder taken from reference TRBV7-9 and TRBJ1-5, is DTGVSQNPRHKITKRGQNVTFRCDPISEHNRLYWYRQTLGQGPEFLTYFQNEAQLEKSRLLSDRFSAERPKGSFSTLEIQRTEQGDSAMYLCASSESKQPQHFGDGTRLSIL.

This clonotype was recorded many times. This chain uses TRBV28 with TRBJ2-7; D perhaps matches TRBD2 (5 bases). The CDR3 loop spans 11 amino acids. V was trimmed by 5 bases and J by 4 bases, leaving 6 bases between them. The germline V gene has CDR1 MDHEN and CDR2 SYDVKM. The CDR3 region is CASSGSYEQYF. The DNA of the CDR3 is TGTGCCAGCAGTGGGAGTTACGAGCAGTACTTC.

The chain recombines TRBV7-9 with TRBJ2-2, with D possibly being TRBD2 (5 bases). Germline V gene lookup returns CDR1 SEHNR and CDR2 FQNEAQ (reference sequence). The CDR3 is 17 residues long. The V end was cut by 5 bases, the J end by 5 bases, with 21 bases between. CDR3 sequence: CASSGGRGRRYTGELFF. The CDR3 nucleotides read TGTGCCAGCAGCGGAGGCCGTGGGAGACGGTATACCGGGGAGCTGTTTTTT.

The genes are TRBV7-9 and TRBJ2-7; the match to TRBD2 covers 11 bases. With V trimmed by 3 bases and J by 5 bases, 0 bases remained unmatched. The CDR3 extends over 13 amino acids. The V gene's germline CDR1 is SEHNR and CDR2 FQNEAQ (reference sequence). The CDR3 DNA follows: TGTGCCAGCAGCTTGACTAGCGGGAACGAGCAGTACTTC. As protein: CASSLTSGNEQYF. Full variable domain (remainder filled in from reference TRBV7-9 and TRBJ2-7): DTGVSQNPRHKITKRGQNVTFRCDPISEHNRLYWYRQTLGQGPEFLTYFQNEAQLEKSRLLSDRFSAERPKGSFSTLEIQRTEQGDSAMYLCASSLTSGNEQYFGPGTRLTVT.

In its sample, this clonotype was seen a few times. The chain has TRBV7-2 and TRBJ1-4, with 7 bases matching TRBD1. Germline CDR1 reads SGHTA; CDR2 reads FQGNSA. The trim removed 5 bases at V and 1 base at J, leaving 10 bases unmatched. This CDR3 has 17 amino acids. CDR3 region: CASSRQGLLGTNEKLFF. The CDR3 nucleotides are TGTGCCAGCAGCCGACAGGGATTATTAGGAACTAATGAAAAACTGTTTTTT.

Concerning this clonotype itself: An end of the junction does not agree with germline; a read error may underlie this. V usage is TRBV6-5 and J usage is TRBJ2-7, with TRBD1 matching over 8 bases. The germline gives CDR1 MNHEY, CDR2 SVGAGI. The CDR3 length is 11 residues. This CDR3 is CDQGASYEQYF. CDR3 bases: TGCGACCAGGGGGCATCCTACGAGCAGTACTTC.

This clonotype showed up many times. This chain links TRBV7-8 with TRBJ1-1; D ambiguous. Germline CDR1 is SGHVS and CDR2 is FQNEAQ. The CDR3 is made up of 16 amino acids. V lost 2 bases to trimming and J lost 4 bases, with 17 bases between them. The CDR3 region has the DNA TGTGCCAGCAGCTTAACGAGATTGGGATCTGGCACTGAAGCTTTCTTT. Translation gives CASSLTRLGSGTEAFF.

Judged by abundance, this clonotype is medium-sized. CDR3 DNA sequence: TGTGCCAGCAGTTTGACTAGCGGGTCTACAGATACGCAGTATTTT. This sequence encodes CASSLTSGSTDTQYF. This chain uses TRBV6-2 or TRBV6-3 with TRBJ2-3; 10 nucleotides line up with TRBD2. There are 15 residues in the CDR3. Germline lookup yields CDR1 MNHEY and CDR2 SVGEGT. V trimming: 4 bases; J trimming: 3 bases; junction bases outside the gene matches: 4.

J is TRBJ2-1 and V is TRBV7-8, with D maybe TRBD2 (6 bases). The V end lost 4 bases, the J end lost 9 bases, and 19 bases lay between the germline ends. Germline V lookup: CDR1 SGHVS, CDR2 FQNEAQ. This CDR3 is built from 15 residues. The CDR3 reads CASSSQAGPRGEQFF. The CDR3 DNA reads TGTGCCAGCAGCTCGCAAGCGGGCCCACGGGGTGAGCAGTTCTTC.

The rearrangement joins TRBV6-5 to TRBJ1-3; TRBD1 matches at 10 bases. The CDR3 sequence is 23 residues long. Germline V gives CDR1 MNHEY, CDR2 SVGAGI. The junction had 23 bases not matched to a gene; V was cut back by 1 base and J by 2 bases. As DNA, the CDR3 is TGTGCCAGCAGTTACTTGCCCCCCGCTTTCCCGGGACAGGGGTCTCATCCTGGAAACACCATATATTTT. This sequence encodes CASSYLPPAFPGQGSHPGNTIYF.

This clonotype was detected a few times. Written as DNA, the CDR3 is TGTGCCAGCAGTTTAGACGCCAGGGGCTCCGAGCAGTACTTC. Amino acids: CASSLDARGSEQYF. The rearrangement uses TRBV28 and TRBJ2-7, with D tentatively TRBD1 (6 bases). The germline gives CDR1 MDHEN, CDR2 SYDVKM. The length of the CDR3 is 14 residues. With 2 bases removed from V and 6 bases from J, the gap between germline ends came to 14 bases.

The gene calls are TRBV19 and TRBJ1-2; 8 nucleotides align to TRBD1. Germline CDR1 and CDR2: LNHDA and SQIVND (reference sequence). The trim removed 8 bases at V and 0 bases at J, leaving 8 bases unmatched. The CDR3 totals 15 residues. CDR3 in amino acids: CASRDQGATNYGYTF. The CDR3 nucleotides read TGTGCCAGTCGTGATCAGGGGGCGACTAACTATGGCTACACCTTC.

This chain joins TRBV7-9 and TRBJ2-2; D call uncertain. The CDR3 contains 14 residues. V was cut by 5 bases and J by 6 bases, with 13 bases left in between. Looked up from germline, CDR1 is SEHNR and CDR2 is FQNEAQ (reference sequence). CDR3 protein: CASSISTAAGELFF. As DNA, the CDR3 is TGTGCCAGCAGCATAAGTACAGCCGCCGGGGAGCTGTTTTTT.

The sample holds many counts of this clonotype. Since the CDR3 does not end with the conserved phenylalanine or tryptophan, this likely comes from a read error. This chain uses TRBV6-5 with TRBJ1-3; D is uncertain. The CDR3 is 13 residues long. Germline V lookup: CDR1 MNHEY, CDR2 SVGAGI. With 5 bases removed from V and 4 bases from J, the gap between germline ends came to 9 bases. CDR3 coding DNA: TGTGCCAGCAGTCGCACGCGCGGAAACACCATATATTCT. Amino acids: CASSRTRGNTIYS.

This clonotype was detected many times. This chain links TRBV5-6 with TRBJ1-1; tentatively, D is TRBD1 (6 bases). The V gene lost 4 bases and the J gene lost 5 bases, with 21 bases spanning the gap. Germline CDR1 reads SGHDT; CDR2 reads YYEEEE. The CDR3 extends over 16 amino acids. The CDR3 sequence: CASSLYGGQGYTEAFF. Written as DNA, the CDR3 is TGTGCCAGCAGCCTCTACGGGGGCCAAGGGTATACTGAAGCTTTCTTT.

This clonotype was recorded at least ten times. This rearrangement joins TRBV7-9 to TRBJ2-7, with 7 bases identical to TRBD1. The CDR3 is made up of 12 amino acids. J lost 9 bases, V lost 5 bases, and 7 bases had no gene match. Germline V gene sequence: CDR1 SEHNR, CDR2 FQNEAQ (reference sequence). CDR3 residues: CASSRPPGGQYF. CDR3 DNA sequence: TGTGCCAGCAGCCGTCCCCCAGGGGGGCAGTACTTC.

This clonotype has just a few counts. This chain uses TRBV20-1 with TRBJ2-1, with a tentative D call TRBD1 (6 bases). The CDR3 contains 18 residues. Trimming took 0 bases from V and 0 from J, leaving 18 bases between them. Germline CDR1 DFQATT, CDR2 SNEGSKA (reference sequence). CDR3 region: CSARDEGTPGSSYNEQFF. The DNA of the CDR3 is TGCAGTGCTAGAGATGAGGGGACACCGGGGAGCTCCTACAATGAGCAGTTCTTC.

This clonotype came up many times. CDR3 in amino acids: CASSLGLAGGETQYF. The CDR3 coding sequence is TGCGCCAGCAGCTTAGGACTAGCGGGAGGAGAGACCCAGTACTTC. The chain is built from TRBV5-1 and TRBJ2-5; 14 bases fit TRBD2. CDR3 length equals 15 residues. The germline gives CDR1 SGHRS, CDR2 YFSETQ. The V segment lost 2 bases and the J segment 4 bases; nucleotides outside the gene matches: 1.